This T cell receptor (beta chain) stems from a study of T cells expressing NK-cell markers. To note about this clonotype: The antigen remains unidentified.

Study results and limitations: Leadership of the CD3+CD56-NKG2C+ fraction also belonged to these clonotypes in four donors.

Each CDR3 protein gets one entry in TCRdb, which reprocessed the 5' RACE reads and gives no DNA. The sample table sets out over 120,000 distinct CDR3 sequences. Germline V gene data show CDR1 as SGHAT and CDR2 as FQNNGV. This CDR3 comprises 14 residues. The sequence was collected from a man younger than 30 in good health. The sample comprised blood T cells: a sorted CD56 or NKG2C T cell subset, CD4+ or CD8+ T cells, or bulk PBMC T cells (not recorded which). The rearrangement uses TRBV11-2 and TRBJ2-1; TCRdb's D call of TRBD2 is untestable without DNA. The CDR3 is CASSSTVADNEQFF.